Following are 12 T cell receptor beta chains from one sample sequenced in a study of identical twins. TCRdb processed the 5' RACE reads anew with MiXCR; each CDR3 protein has one entry. The sample comprises some 710,000 distinct CDR3 sequences, around 6.1% of which are singletons, and 1.5% to 2% rests with the top ten. Sequencing input: naive T cells sorted from blood. These receptors were collected from a man aged 18 to 30 in good health.

In its sample, this clonotype was seen many times. The chain couples TRBV28 to TRBJ2-1; the match to TRBD2 covers 9 bases. The V and J ends lost 5 bases and 2 bases, in that order; junction bases with no gene match: 4. The CDR3 loop spans 15 amino acids. Germline assignment: CDR1 MDHEN and CDR2 SYDVKM. Here the CDR3 DNA reads TGTGCCAGCAGTCGAGTAGCGGGAGCCTACAATGAGCAGTTCTTC. As protein: CASSRVAGAYNEQFF.

This clonotype came up a few times. V usage is TRBV6-2 or TRBV6-3 and J usage is TRBJ2-7; no firm D call. The CDR3 totals 13 residues. V was shortened by 6 bases and J by 9 bases, with 18 bases between the two germline ends. CDR1 and CDR2 (germline): MNHEY, SVGEGT. The CDR3 loop reads CASSQTDGPGQYF. The DNA of the CDR3 is TGTGCCAGCAGCCAAACGGACGGGCCCGGGCAGTACTTC.

This clonotype was seen ten or more times. This chain uses TRBV12-3 or TRBV12-4 with TRBJ1-2; D remains ambiguous. This CDR3 has 14 amino acids. The V end was cut by 7 bases, the J end by 0 bases, with 12 bases between. CDR3 sequence (DNA): TGTGCCAGCACTCCGAGCACCCCTAACTATGGCTACACCTTC. This encodes CASTPSTPNYGYTF.

This chain links TRBV11-2 with TRBJ2-4, with a possible D match to TRBD2 (6 bases). This CDR3 contains 12 residues. Germline V gene lookup returns CDR1 SGHAT and CDR2 FQNNGV. V lost 4 bases and J 8 bases, leaving 9 bases between the germline ends. CDR3 residues: CASSSGGDIQYF. Written as DNA, the CDR3 is TGTGCCAGCAGCTCCGGCGGGGACATTCAGTACTTC.

This clonotype came up many times. The chain uses TRBV29-1 and TRBJ2-1; a weak D match, TRBD2 (6 bases). V was clipped by 4 bases and J by 7 bases, with 17 bases between them. Looked up from germline, CDR1 is SQVTM and CDR2 is ANQGSEA. The length of the CDR3 is 14 residues. CDR3: CSVGRAGRGNEQFF. The CDR3 nucleotides are TGCAGCGTTGGGAGGGCAGGGAGAGGGAATGAGCAGTTCTTC.

This clonotype was seen a few times. The chain carries TRBV11-2 and TRBJ2-7; 11 positions match TRBD2. Germline trimming cut 5 bases from V and 6 bases from J; bases unmatched to any gene: 9. The CDR3 is made up of 15 amino acids. From germline, CDR1 is SGHAT and CDR2 FQNNGV. The CDR3 spells CASSATPLAGAEQYV. CDR3 nucleotide sequence: TGTGCCAGCAGCGCAACCCCACTAGCGGGAGCCGAGCAGTACGTC.

In this sample, this clonotype turned up many times. A much bigger clone sits one base away, suggesting this may be a read error. This chain connects TRBV27 to TRBJ2-7; D not resolved. V lost 2 bases and J 2 bases, leaving 1 base between the germline ends. CDR1 is MNHEY and CDR2 is SMNVEV in the germline V gene (reference sequence). The CDR3 extends over 11 amino acids. The CDR3 reads CASSLPYEQYF. The CDR3 region has the DNA TGTGCCAGCAGTTTACCCTACGAGCAGTACTTC.

Comments on this clonotype: At one end, the junction sequence differs from germline, possibly due to a read error. The chain carries TRBV11-3 and TRBJ2-3, with D maybe TRBD2 (5 bases). CDR3 size: 16 residues. Germline V lookup: CDR1 SGHNT, CDR2 YENEEA. DNA of the CDR3: TGTGCCAGCAGCTCCGGTACCGGGGTTGGTACAGATACGGAGTATTTT. Amino acids: CASSSGTGVGTDTEYF. Supplemented by reference TRBV11-3 and TRBJ2-3, the full variable domain reads EAGVVQSPRYKIIEKKQPVAFWCNPISGHNTLYWYLQNLGQGPELLIRYENEEAVDDSQLPKDRFSAERLKGVDSTLKIQPAELGDSAVYLCASSSGTGVGTDTEYFGPGTRLTVL.

There are a few counts of this clonotype. The chain uses TRBV4-3 and TRBJ2-2; 8 nucleotides match TRBD2. V was clipped by 3 bases and J by 7 bases; unmatched bases: 13. Germline CDR1 and CDR2: LGHNA and YSLEER. The CDR3 consists of 17 residues. CDR3 sequence (DNA): TGCGCCAGCAGCCACGGGAGGGCCGGAGGGATCGGCGGGGAGCTGTTTTTT. This codes for CASSHGRAGGIGGELFF.

This clonotype was seen ten or more times. This chain uses TRBV29-1 with TRBJ2-7; the D call may be TRBD1 or TRBD2 (5 bases each). The CDR3 spans 12 residues. The V end was cut by 0 bases, the J end by 6 bases, with 9 bases between. Germline-derived CDR1 and CDR2 are SQVTM and ANQGSEA. The CDR3 DNA is TGCAGCGTTGAAGACCCGGGGCGCGAGCAGTACTTC. It yields the protein CSVEDPGREQYF.

V gene TRBV7-8 combines with J gene TRBJ2-7, with 9 bases identical to TRBD1. The CDR3 is made up of 14 amino acids. V shed 3 bases, J shed 3 bases, and the junction held 3 bases outside the gene matches. Germline V CDR1 and CDR2: SGHVS, FQNEAQ. CDR3 loop: CASSLDRGGYEQYV. CDR3 in DNA: TGTGCCAGCAGCTTGGACAGGGGAGGCTACGAGCAGTACGTC.

The rearrangement uses TRBV10-2 and TRBJ1-1, with 10 bases matching TRBD1. V lost 2 bases, J lost 5 bases, and 8 bases stayed unmatched. Germline loops: CDR1 WSHSY, CDR2 SAAADI. The CDR3 extends over 16 amino acids. The CDR3, as DNA: TGCGCCAGCAGTGAGGCATGGACAGGGGGTGAGACTGAAGCTTTCTTT. Amino acid sequence: CASSEAWTGGETEAFF.